Only a few counts were recorded for the clone carrying this T cell receptor (beta chain). Its target is not known. The CDR3 sequence is 15 residues long. The V and J ends lost 0 bases and 3 bases respectively, with 12 bases between them. Per germline, CDR1 LGHNA and CDR2 YSLEER. This PCR relied on a set of 60 Vbeta primers and 13 Jbeta primers. Sequencing used immunoSEQ multiplex PCR; TCRdb keeps in-frame clones, though not all of them. The table has about 130,000 clones, 75% to 85% seen once. This sample was taken from a study of cytomegalovirus exposure and HLA in healthy donors. Study-wide results and limits: Donors were assumed by presence/absence analyses to have roughly uniform sequencing depth.

The chain employs TRBV4-3 and TRBJ2-7, with a possible D match to TRBD1 (5 bases). The sample consisted of PBMCs. The receptor was isolated from a man aged 25 to 45 in good health and CMV-seronegative. The CDR3 DNA is TGCGCCAGCAGCCAAGACAGGGTTGTGGGCTACGAGCAGTACTTC. Protein product: CASSQDRVVGYEQYF.